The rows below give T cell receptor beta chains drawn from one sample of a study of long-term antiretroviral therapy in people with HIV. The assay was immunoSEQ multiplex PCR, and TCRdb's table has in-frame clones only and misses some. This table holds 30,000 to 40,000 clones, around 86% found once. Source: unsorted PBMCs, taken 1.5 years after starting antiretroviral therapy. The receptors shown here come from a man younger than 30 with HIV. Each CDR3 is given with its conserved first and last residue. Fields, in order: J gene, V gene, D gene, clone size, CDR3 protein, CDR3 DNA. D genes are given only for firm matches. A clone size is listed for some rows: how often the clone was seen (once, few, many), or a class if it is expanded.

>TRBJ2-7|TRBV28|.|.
CASSLRNRALYEQYF
TGTGCCAGCAGTTTACGAAATCGAGCCCTCTACGAGCAGTACTTC
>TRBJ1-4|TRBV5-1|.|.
CASSLVSTDRNEKLFF
TGCGCCAGCAGCTTGGTCTCGACAGATCGAAATGAAAAACTGTTTTTT
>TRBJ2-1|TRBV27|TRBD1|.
CASSFGRDRGNEQFF
TGTGCCAGCAGTTTCGGGCGGGACAGGGGAAATGAGCAGTTCTTC
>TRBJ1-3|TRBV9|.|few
CASSAGGGPGNTIYF
TGTGCCAGCAGCGCCGGAGGGGGTCCTGGAAACACCATATATTTT
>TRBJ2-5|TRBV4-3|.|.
CASSQNRWGTETQYF
TGCGCCAGCAGCCAAAATCGGTGGGGAACGGAGACCCAGTACTTC
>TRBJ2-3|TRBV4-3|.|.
CASRLSSSGADTQYF
TGCGCCAGCAGACTTTCTTCTTCGGGGGCAGATACGCAGTATTTT
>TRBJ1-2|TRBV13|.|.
CASSLTQLGGYTF
TGTGCCAGCAGCTTAACCCAATTGGGTGGCTACACCTTC
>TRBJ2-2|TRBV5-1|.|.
CASSLGLDGTGELFF
TGCGCCAGCAGCTTGGGACTAGATGGCACCGGGGAGCTGTTTTTT
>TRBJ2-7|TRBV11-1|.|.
CASSRSQGYEQYF
TGTGCCAGCAGCCGATCACAGGGCTACGAGCAGTACTTC
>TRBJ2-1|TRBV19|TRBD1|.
CASSLSSGTAKNNEQFF
TGTGCCAGTAGTTTATCTTCCGGGACAGCTAAAAACAATGAGCAGTTCTTC
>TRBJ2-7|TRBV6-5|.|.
CASSLPGRSSYEQYF
TGTGCCAGCAGTCTCCCAGGAAGGAGCTCCTACGAGCAGTACTTC
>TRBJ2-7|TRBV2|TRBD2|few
CASMGLANEQYF
TGTGCCAGCATGGGACTAGCTAACGAGCAGTACTTC
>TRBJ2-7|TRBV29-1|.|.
CSVSDGIGQYF
TGCAGCGTGAGTGACGGGATCGGGCAGTACTTC
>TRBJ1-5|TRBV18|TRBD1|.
CASSPQGGQGNQPQHF
TGTGCCAGCTCACCTCAGGGGGGGCAGGGGAACCAGCCCCAGCATTTT
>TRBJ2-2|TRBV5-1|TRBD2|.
CASSLGLAKESRNTGELFF
TGCGCCAGCAGTCTAGGACTAGCGAAAGAATCGCGGAACACCGGGGAGCTGTTTTTT
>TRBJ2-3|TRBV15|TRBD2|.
CATRAGVITDTQYF
TGTGCCACCAGGGCGGGAGTCATAACAGATACGCAGTATTTT
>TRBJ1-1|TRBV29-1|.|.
CSALQGNTEAFF
TGCAGCGCACTACAGGGTAACACTGAAGCTTTCTTT
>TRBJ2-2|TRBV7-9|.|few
CASSLELNTGELFF
TGTGCCAGCAGCTTAGAACTCAACACCGGGGAGCTGTTTTTT
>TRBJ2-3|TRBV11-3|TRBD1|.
CASSSRGTGGKTDTQYF
TGTGCCAGCAGCTCAAGAGGGACAGGGGGTAAGACAGATACGCAGTATTTT
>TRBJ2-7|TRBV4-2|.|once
CASSQGGPYEQYF
TGTGCCAGCAGCCAAGGAGGACCCTACGAGCAGTACTTC
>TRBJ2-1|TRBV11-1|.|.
CASSRNNEQFF
TGTGCCAGCAGCCGTAATAATGAGCAGTTCTTC
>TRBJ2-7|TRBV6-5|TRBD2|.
CASSRGAGGRAEQYF
TGTGCCAGCAGCCGCGGGGCGGGAGGGAGGGCCGAGCAGTACTTC
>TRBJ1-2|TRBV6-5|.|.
CASRRGNYGYTF
TGTGCCAGCAGGCGGGGGAACTATGGCTACACCTTC
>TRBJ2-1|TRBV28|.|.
CASTKGGGVRFKQFF
TGTGCCAGCACTAAAGGAGGGGGGGTAAGGTTTAAGCAGTTCTTC
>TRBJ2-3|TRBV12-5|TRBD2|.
CASGLVLAGVSPDTQYF
TGTGCTAGTGGTTTGGTACTAGCGGGAGTCAGTCCAGATACGCAGTATTTT
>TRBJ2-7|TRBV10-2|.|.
CASSVSAHEQYF
TGCGCCAGCAGTGTCAGCGCCCACGAGCAGTACTTC
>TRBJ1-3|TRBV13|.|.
CASSRGQETGNTIYF
TGTGCCAGCAGCCGGGGGCAGGAAACTGGAAACACCATATATTTT
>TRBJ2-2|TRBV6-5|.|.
CASSYSKGAGELFF
TGTGCCAGCAGTTACTCGAAGGGTGCCGGGGAGCTGTTTTTT
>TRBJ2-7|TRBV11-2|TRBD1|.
CASSRQGTHTLF
TGTGCCAGCAGCCGACAGGGGACCCACACCCTCTTC
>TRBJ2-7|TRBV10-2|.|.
CASSVSGTSYEQYF
TGCGCCAGCAGTGTGAGCGGAACTTCCTACGAGCAGTACTTC
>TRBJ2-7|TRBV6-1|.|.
CASNTDRYEQYF
TGTGCCAGCAACACCGACCGCTACGAGCAGTACTTC
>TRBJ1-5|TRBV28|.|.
CASSLGAGVQPQHF
TGTGCCAGCAGTTTAGGGGCAGGGGTCCAGCCCCAGCATTTT
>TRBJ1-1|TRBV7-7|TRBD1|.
CASSAGQGTEAFF
TGTGCTAGCAGCGCGGGACAGGGCACTGAAGCTTTCTTT
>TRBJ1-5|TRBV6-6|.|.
CAREQGGQPQHF
TGTGCCAGGGAACAGGGCGGTCAGCCCCAGCATTTT
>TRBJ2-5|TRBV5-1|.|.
CASSAQGPETQYF
TGCGCCAGCAGCGCCCAGGGGCCGGAGACCCAGTACTTC
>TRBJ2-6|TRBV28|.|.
CASSLRGSGANVLTF
TGTGCCAGCAGTTTGCGGGGCTCTGGGGCCAACGTCCTGACTTTC
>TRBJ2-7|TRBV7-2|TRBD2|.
CASSLWLAREADEQYF
TGTGCCAGCAGCTTATGGCTCGCGCGGGAGGCTGACGAGCAGTACTTC
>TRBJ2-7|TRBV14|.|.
CASSPGPRYPYEQYF
TGTGCCAGCAGCCCGGGACCCCGGTATCCCTACGAGCAGTACTTC
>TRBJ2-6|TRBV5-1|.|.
CASSLLPQGSGANVLTF
TGCGCCAGCAGCTTGCTCCCGCAGGGATCTGGGGCCAACGTCCTGACTTTC
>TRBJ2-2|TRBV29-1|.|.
CSVAWFGAPENTGELFF
TGCAGCGTTGCGTGGTTTGGGGCGCCGGAGAACACCGGGGAGCTGTTTTTT
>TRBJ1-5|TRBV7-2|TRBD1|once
CASSLELGQLNQPQHF
TGTGCCAGCAGCTTGGAACTGGGACAGCTAAATCAGCCCCAGCATTTT
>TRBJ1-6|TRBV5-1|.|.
CASSLEGTAPLHF
TGCGCCAGCAGCTTGGAGGGAACGGCACCCCTCCACTTT